A single sample gave rise to the 20 T cell receptor beta chains below, sequenced in a study of blood T cell repertoires in COVID-19 (dated by TCRdb to the early 2020s). The library was prepared using the immunoSEQ multiplex PCR assay. The table was pulled from immuneACCESS by TCRdb, which kept in-frame rearrangements only. Such tables lose some clones; where checked, under half of the loss comes from unresolved V genes, and the rest has no known cause. The sample table shows a few hundred thousand clones, and 91% are seen once. The ten largest clones represent roughly 0.86% of the sample. Sequenced material: PBMCs or T cells enriched from blood (not recorded which). The origin of the receptors is a middle-aged woman who had been exposed to COVID-19.

The gene calls are TRBV7-8 and TRBJ2-6; a weak D match, TRBD1 (5 bases). Germline CDR1 reads SGHVS; CDR2 reads FQNEAQ. This CDR3 comprises 18 residues. Trimming cost V 0 bases and J 1 base, with 13 bases left between them. DNA of the CDR3: TGTGCCAGCAGCTTAGCTATGGTGAGGACATCTGGGGCCAACGTCCTGACTTTC. Its translation is CASSLAMVRTSGANVLTF.

The rearrangement uses TRBV12-2 and TRBJ1-6; TRBD1, the table's D call, lacks a check against the DNA. TRBV12-2 is tagged as a pseudogene. The CDR3 consists of 16 residues. Here the CDR3 DNA reads TGTGCAAGGCCTCGGACAGAACGTCGCCATAATTCACCCCTCCACTTT. Protein sequence: CARPRTERRHNSPLHF.

The rearrangement joins TRBV11-2 to TRBJ1-2, with D possibly matching TRBD1 (6 bases). With 0 bases removed from V and 7 bases from J, the gap between germline ends came to 12 bases. Germline lookup yields CDR1 SGHAT and CDR2 FQNNGV. CDR3 length equals 14 residues. The CDR3: CASSLDGGAGGYTF. DNA for the CDR3: TGTGCCAGCAGCTTAGATGGGGGGGCAGGTGGCTACACCTTC. The full variable domain, completed using reference TRBV11-2 and TRBJ1-2, is EAGVAQSPRYKIIEKRQSVAFWCNPISGHATLYWYQQILGQGPKLLIQFQNNGVVDDSQLPKDRFSAERLKGVDSTLKIQPAKLEDSAVYLCASSLDGGAGGYTFGSGTRLTVV.

J is TRBJ2-1 and V is TRBV10-3; 9 bases are a match to TRBD2. V shed 4 bases and J 6 bases; nucleotides not matched to a gene: 4. This CDR3 region has 14 residues. Germline assignment: CDR1 ENHRY and CDR2 SYGVKD. CDR3 nucleotide sequence: TGTGCCATCAGTGGGACTAGCGTAGGCAATGAGCAGTTCTTC. Translated: CAISGTSVGNEQFF.

This chain joins TRBV6-5 and TRBJ1-5; TRBD1 might be the D (5 bases). Trimming took off 4 bases at V and 0 bases at J, with 13 bases between the two ends. Germline loops: CDR1 MNHEY, CDR2 SVGAGI. This CDR3 has 16 amino acids. The CDR3 loop is CASSLRGDYSNQPQHF. Written as DNA, the CDR3 is TGTGCCAGCAGTTTACGGGGGGACTATAGCAATCAGCCCCAGCATTTT.

The genes are TRBV18 and TRBJ1-2; no definite D call. The germline gives CDR1 KGHSH, CDR2 LQKENI. V was trimmed by 0 bases and J by 14 bases, leaving 19 bases between them. CDR3 length: 14 amino acids. This CDR3 is CASSPPETRSISTF. Here the CDR3 DNA reads TGTGCCAGCTCACCACCAGAGACAAGGTCGATCAGTACCTTC.

In this sample, this clone turned up a few times. The chain recombines TRBV6-5 with TRBJ1-1; D remains unclear. The germline gives CDR1 MNHEY, CDR2 SVGAGI. This CDR3 contains 15 residues. V was pared by 0 bases and J by 0 bases, with 8 bases between. CDR3 sequence (DNA): TGTGCCAGCAGTTACTCGTGGCAGATGAACACTGAAGCTTTCTTT. It encodes CASSYSWQMNTEAFF.

This clone was recorded only once. The J gene is TRBJ2-2, the V gene TRBV7-8, with 10 nucleotides matching TRBD2. The CDR3 runs 15 residues. The V gene's germline CDR1 is SGHVS and CDR2 FQNEAQ. V trimming: 4 bases; J trimming: 7 bases; junction bases outside the gene matches: 6. DNA of the CDR3: TGTGCCAGCAGCTCGCTAGCGGGAGCGTTCGGGGAGCTGTTTTTT. Amino acids: CASSSLAGAFGELFF.

The chain is built from TRBV19 and TRBJ2-7; 7 nucleotides agree with TRBD2. The trim removed 3 bases at V and 1 base at J, leaving 6 bases unmatched. The CDR3 covers 15 residues. Germline loops: CDR1 LNHDA, CDR2 SQIVND (reference sequence). CDR3 residues: CASSIQAGSSYEQYF. The DNA of the CDR3 is TGTGCCAGTAGTATTCAAGCGGGGTCTTCCTACGAGCAGTACTTC.

The chain links TRBV5-1 to TRBJ1-3; D call uncertain. V lost 0 bases and J lost 2, with 6 bases in between. CDR1 and CDR2 from the germline V gene are SGHRS and YFSETQ. The CDR3 totals 14 residues. DNA for the CDR3: TGCGCCAGCAGCTTGGACAGACCTGGAAACACCATATATTTT. Amino acid sequence: CASSLDRPGNTIYF.

This clone is a singleton in its sample. The chain joins TRBV7-9 to TRBJ2-1, with D perhaps TRBD2 (5 bases). Germline CDR1 is SEHNR and CDR2 is FQNEAQ (reference sequence). CDR3 size: 16 residues. Trimming removed 4 bases at V and 9 bases at J, with 22 bases between. Written as DNA, the CDR3 is TGTGCCAGCAGCTCCCCTACTAGTCTCTTCCCCGGTGAGCAGTTCTTC. Translating gives CASSSPTSLFPGEQFF. The whole variable domain, remainder taken from reference TRBV7-9 and TRBJ2-1, is DTGVSQNPRHKITKRGQNVTFRCDPISEHNRLYWYRQTLGQGPEFLTYFQNEAQLEKSRLLSDRFSAERPKGSFSTLEIQRTEQGDSAMYLCASSSPTSLFPGEQFFGPGTRLTVL.

The chain uses TRBV4-3 and TRBJ1-6, with D maybe TRBD1 (5 bases). The CDR3 sequence is 18 residues long. V lost 0 bases and J 7 bases, leaving 19 bases between the germline ends. CDR1 is LGHNA and CDR2 is YSLEER in the germline V gene. CDR3 DNA: TGCGCCAGCAGCCAAGATTTTTCCGTTACAGGAAGGAATTCACCCCTCCACTTT. Encoded protein: CASSQDFSVTGRNSPLHF.

The V and J genes are TRBV6-2 or TRBV6-3 and TRBJ2-3; 8 bases are a match to TRBD2. The germline V gene encodes CDR1 MNHEY and CDR2 SVGEGT. The CDR3 spans 13 residues. V shed 4 bases and J 8 bases; nucleotides not matched to a gene: 5. The CDR3 DNA follows: TGTGCCAGCAGTTTCATAGCGGGATCTACGCAGTATTTT. Residues: CASSFIAGSTQYF.

The gene calls are TRBV18 and TRBJ1-4, with a possible D match to TRBD1 (5 bases). Germline CDR1 reads KGHSH; CDR2 reads LQKENI. The CDR3 sequence is 15 residues long. V lost 3 bases and J lost 5, with 13 bases in between. The CDR3 sequence: CASSPVRGDNEKLFF. CDR3 in DNA: TGTGCCAGCTCACCGGTACGGGGGGACAATGAAAAACTGTTTTTT.

The count of this clone is one. V is TRBV10-3 and J is TRBJ1-1; D not certain. The germline V and J ends were trimmed by 6 bases and 7 bases, with 12 bases remaining between them. The CDR3 spans 12 residues. The germline CDR1 and CDR2 sequences are ENHRY and SYGVKD. The CDR3 reads CAISRGEREAFF. CDR3 bases: TGTGCCATCAGCCGAGGTGAACGTGAAGCTTTCTTT.

This clone has only one observation. This chain links TRBV7-3 with TRBJ2-5, with D perhaps TRBD2 (5 bases). The CDR3 is 17 amino acids. V lost 0 bases to trimming and J lost 5 bases, with 19 bases between them. Germline V gives CDR1 SGHTA, CDR2 FQGTGA. The chain's CDR3 is CASSLTPAALTGETQYF. The CDR3 DNA sequence: TGTGCCAGCAGCTTAACGCCGGCGGCCCTTACGGGGGAGACCCAGTACTTC. Complete variable domain (other parts from reference TRBV7-3 and TRBJ2-5): GAGVSQTPSNKVTEKGKYVELRCDPISGHTALYWYRQSLGQGPEFLIYFQGTGAADDSGLPNDRFFAVRPEGSVSTLKIQRTERGDSAVYLCASSLTPAALTGETQYFGPGTRLLVL.

This clone was counted a few times. The chain links TRBV27 to TRBJ2-3; D might be TRBD1 (6 bases). The germline V gene has CDR1 MNHEY and CDR2 SMNVEV (reference sequence). The ends were cut back, 6 bases at V and 5 bases at J, with 9 bases in the middle. CDR3 length equals 12 residues. The CDR3 reads CASSLGGDTQYF. The CDR3 region has the DNA TGTGCCAGCAGCCTAGGGGGAGATACGCAGTATTTT.

The chain is built from TRBV19 and TRBJ1-4; D is ambiguous. This CDR3 has 14 residues. Germline values: CDR1 LNHDA, CDR2 SQIVND (reference sequence). V lost 5 bases, J lost 10 bases, and 17 bases lay in between. The CDR3 DNA sequence: TGTGCCAGTAGTGTGTATGGTTTTTCGGGAAAACTGTTTTTT. Protein sequence: CASSVYGFSGKLFF. Supplemented by reference TRBV19 and TRBJ1-4, the full variable domain reads DGGITQSPKYLFRKEGQNVTLSCEQNLNHDAMYWYRQDPGQGLRLIYYSQIVNDFQKGDIAEGYSVSREKKESFPLTVTSAQKNPTAFYLCASSVYGFSGKLFFGSGTQLSVL.

The rearrangement joins TRBV5-1 to TRBJ2-3; D remains unclear. Between the trimmed V and J ends, which lost 7 bases and 2 bases, there was a span of 17 bases. This CDR3 has 15 amino acids. CDR1 SGHRS and CDR2 YFSETQ come from the germline V gene. The CDR3 reads CASYEQAANTDTQYF. The CDR3 DNA sequence: TGCGCCAGCTATGAGCAGGCAGCTAACACAGATACGCAGTATTTT. The whole variable domain, filled in from reference TRBV5-1 and TRBJ2-3, reads KAGVTQTPRYLIKTRGQQVTLSCSPISGHRSVSWYQQTPGQGLQFLFEYFSETQRNKGNFPGRFSGRQFSNSRSEMNVSTLELGDSALYLCASYEQAANTDTQYFGPGTRLTVL.

The chain combines TRBV18 with TRBJ1-6; 7 bases fit TRBD1. Germline-derived CDR1 and CDR2 are KGHSH and LQKENI. The J segment lost 8 bases and the V segment lost 4 bases, leaving 11 bases of the junction unmatched. The CDR3 has 16 amino acids. CDR3 loop: CASSHLRDRADSPLHF. CDR3 sequence (DNA): TGTGCCAGCTCACACCTGCGAGACAGGGCCGATTCACCCCTCCACTTT.